This is a list of T cell receptor beta chains from one sample in a study of PD-1 blockade in classical Hodgkin lymphoma. Using immunoSEQ multiplex PCR, the repertoire was profiled, and TCRdb retains in-frame clones only, with some absent. Here the sample spans about 44,000 clones, around three fifths being singletons. The starting material was peripheral blood mononuclear cells (PBMCs), obtained before the fourth cycle of nivolumab. The receptor set was obtained from a human donor with classical Hodgkin lymphoma. The CDR3 runs from the conserved cysteine through the conserved F or W. Each record gives: clone size, V gene, J gene, D gene, CDR3 protein, CDR3 DNA. D genes are given only for firm matches. Rows give clone size only sometimes, using once, few, many, or a class for an expanded clone.

>many|TRBV28|TRBJ1-1|NA
CASSLLGGTEAFF
TGTGCCAGCAGTTTATTGGGTGGCACTGAAGCTTTCTTT
>medium-sized|TRBV1|TRBJ2-5|NA
CTSSMQGLRETQYF
TGCACCAGCAGCATGCAGGGGCTTCGAGAGACCCAGTACTTC
>NA|TRBV4-1|TRBJ2-4|TRBD1
CASSPTGVGIQYF
TGCGCCAGCAGCCCGACAGGGGTGGGCATTCAGTACTTC
>NA|TRBV30|TRBJ2-1|NA
CAWAESSYNEQFF
TGTGCCTGGGCAGAAAGCTCCTACAATGAGCAGTTCTTC
>NA|TRBV10-3|TRBJ2-2|TRBD1
CAISADRGGTTGELFF
TGTGCCATCAGTGCGGACAGGGGAGGCACCACCGGGGAGCTGTTTTTT
>few|TRBV18|TRBJ2-5|NA
CASSPDGTTQYF
TGTGCCAGCTCACCAGATGGAACGACCCAGTACTTC
>NA|TRBV18|TRBJ1-5|NA
CASSPDSNQPQHF
TGTGCCAGCTCACCAGATAGCAATCAGCCCCAGCATTTT
>few|TRBV5-8|TRBJ2-5|NA
CASSLWGTGGETQYF
TGTGCCAGCAGCTTGTGGGGGACCGGTGGAGAGACCCAGTACTTC
>NA|TRBV7-2|TRBJ2-7|NA
CASSFDSSYEQYF
TGTGCCAGCAGCTTTGACAGCTCCTACGAGCAGTACTTC
>NA|TRBV7-2|TRBJ1-2|NA
CASIEGPGPDSGYTF
TGTGCCAGCATCGAGGGCCCGGGACCCGACTCGGGCTACACCTTC
>few|TRBV28|TRBJ1-3|TRBD1
CASSGTGGSGNTIYF
TGTGCCAGCAGTGGGACAGGGGGCTCTGGAAACACCATATATTTT
>few|TRBV6-7|TRBJ2-5|TRBD1
CASSYRGQGRGETQYF
TGTGCCAGCAGTTACAGGGGACAGGGGAGGGGAGAGACCCAGTACTTC
>NA|TRBV5-1|TRBJ2-7|NA
CASSLVGLYEQYF
TGCGCCAGCAGCTTGGTCGGCCTATACGAGCAGTACTTC
>NA|TRBV6-6|TRBJ1-1|NA
CASSYSPEAEAFF
TGTGCCAGCAGTTACTCCCCCGAGGCAGAAGCTTTCTTT
>NA|TRBV18|TRBJ2-7|NA
CASSPASEQYF
TGTGCCAGCTCTCCAGCGAGCGAGCAGTACTTC
>NA|TRBV19|TRBJ1-2|NA
CASSIGELYGYTF
TGTGCCAGTAGTATAGGGGAGCTCTATGGCTACACCTTC
>NA|TRBV27|TRBJ1-2|NA
CASSPREVYGYTF
TGTGCCAGCAGCCCCAGGGAGGTCTATGGCTACACCTTC
>few|TRBV12-5|TRBJ2-7|NA
CASGLVYSGLIGEQYF
TGTGCTAGTGGTTTGGTATATTCTGGACTGATTGGCGAGCAGTACTTC
>medium-sized|TRBV5-1|TRBJ1-2|TRBD1
CASSSGQLYGYTF
TGCGCCAGCAGCTCGGGACAGCTCTATGGCTACACCTTC
>NA|TRBV30|TRBJ2-7|NA
CAWTPDRAYEQYF
TGTGCCTGGACCCCGGACAGAGCCTACGAGCAGTACTTC
>medium-sized|TRBV5-1|TRBJ2-7|NA
CASSEEISSYEQYF
TGCGCCAGCAGCGAGGAGATCAGCTCCTACGAGCAGTACTTC
>NA|TRBV5-4|TRBJ2-1|NA
CASSWEDNEQFF
TGTGCCAGCAGCTGGGAGGACAATGAGCAGTTCTTC
>few|TRBV6-1|TRBJ2-7|TRBD1
CASSLSWDSTYEQYF
TGTGCCAGCAGTTTATCCTGGGACAGTACCTACGAGCAGTACTTC
>NA|TRBV5-5|TRBJ1-5|NA
CASSLEPSIYAQHF
TGTGCCAGCAGCTTGGAACCTTCGATTTACGCCCAGCATTTT
>NA|TRBV2|TRBJ1-5|NA
CASAGESNQPQHF
TGTGCCAGCGCGGGGGAGAGCAATCAGCCCCAGCATTTT
>NA|TRBV6-5|TRBJ2-7|NA
CASSYSDSFYEQYF
TGTGCCAGCAGTTACTCGGACAGCTTCTACGAGCAGTACTTC
>NA|TRBV25-1|TRBJ1-1|NA
CASSVKVNTEAFF
TGTGCCAGCAGTGTTAAGGTGAACACTGAAGCTTTCTTT
>NA|TRBV6-1|TRBJ2-3|NA
CASSALGTDTQYF
TGTGCCAGCAGTGCTTTGGGCACAGATACGCAGTATTTT
>once|TRBV29-1|TRBJ2-1|NA
CSVEDGGPSSYNEQFF
TGCAGCGTTGAAGATGGCGGGCCCAGCTCCTACAATGAGCAGTTCTTC
>NA|TRBV28|TRBJ2-3|NA
CASSFGQITDTQYF
TGTGCCAGCAGTTTCGGACAGATCACAGATACGCAGTATTTT
>NA|TRBV7-9|TRBJ2-3|TRBD2
CASSQGSGRTRTDTQYF
TGTGCCAGCAGCCAAGGTAGCGGGAGAACGCGCACAGATACGCAGTATTTT
>NA|TRBV19|TRBJ2-7|TRBD1
CASSIGDRGSYEQYF
TGTGCCAGTAGTATCGGGGACAGGGGTTCCTACGAGCAGTACTTC
>NA|TRBV7-3|TRBJ2-1|NA
CASSDPLKSSYNEQFF
TGTGCCAGCAGCGACCCGCTCAAGAGCTCCTACAATGAGCAGTTCTTC
>NA|TRBV18|TRBJ2-3|TRBD2
CASSKIGLAPGDTQYF
TGTGCCAGCTCAAAAATCGGACTAGCACCCGGCGATACGCAGTATTTT
>NA|TRBV19|TRBJ2-1|NA
CASSTGRYNEQFF
TGTGCCAGTAGTACCGGACGATACAATGAGCAGTTCTTC
>few|TRBV28|TRBJ2-1|NA
CASRWQDRRYNEQFF
TGTGCCAGCCGGTGGCAGGACAGACGATACAATGAGCAGTTCTTC
>NA|TRBV5-1|TRBJ1-4|TRBD1
CASSLTNRGEKLFF
TGCGCCAGCAGCTTGACAAACAGGGGTGAAAAACTGTTTTTT
>NA|TRBV18|TRBJ1-1|TRBD1
CASSQTGLSPTNTEAFF
TGTGCCAGCTCTCAGACAGGGCTTAGCCCCACGAACACTGAAGCTTTCTTT
>NA|TRBV10-3|TRBJ2-1|NA
CAISESVKGPYNEQFF
TGTGCCATCAGTGAGTCGGTAAAGGGGCCCTACAATGAGCAGTTCTTC
>many|TRBV2|TRBJ1-6|TRBD1
CASSDRGRPPIYNSPLHF
TGTGCCAGCAGTGACAGGGGGCGCCCCCCAATCTATAATTCACCCCTCCACTTT
>NA|TRBV4-3|TRBJ2-5|NA
CASSQDWKSETQYF
TGCGCCAGCAGCCAAGATTGGAAGTCAGAGACCCAGTACTTC
>NA|TRBV7-2|TRBJ2-7|NA
CASSLVGGKGYEQYF
TGTGCCAGCAGCTTAGTTGGGGGGAAGGGCTACGAGCAGTACTTC
>NA|TRBV6-1|TRBJ2-1|NA
CASRTPGVAYNEQFF
TGTGCCAGCAGGACCCCGGGGGTCGCCTACAATGAGCAGTTCTTC